The sequence of this T cell receptor beta chain was determined in a study of cytomegalovirus exposure and HLA in healthy donors. Trimming removed 2 bases at V and 6 bases at J, with 11 bases between. Germline CDR1 and CDR2: MNHEY and SMNVEV (reference sequence). CDR3 size: 14 residues. 60 Vbeta and 13 Jbeta primers were used in PCR. TCRdb's copy holds only in-frame clones and misses some; the assay was immunoSEQ multiplex PCR. This table holds 110,000 to 150,000 clones, roughly 84% found once. This receptor was obtained from a boy aged 2 to 10 in good health and CMV-seronegative. Material for sequencing was PBMCs. This chain links TRBV27 with TRBJ1-5; possibly TRBD1 for D (6 bases). The CDR3 loop reads CASSLRRRGQPQHF. The CDR3 DNA reads TGTGCCAGCAGTTTAAGGCGCAGGGGTCAGCCCCAGCATTTT.